The rows below give T cell receptor beta chains drawn from one sample of a study of blood T cell repertoires in COVID-19. The repertoire was sequenced with immunoSEQ multiplex PCR; TCRdb's copy has only in-frame clones and lacks some. The sample records some 70,000 clones, just over 85% being singletons. Sample: peripheral blood. These receptors all come from a man aged 45-65 years with active COVID-19. The CDR3 runs from the conserved cysteine through the conserved F or W. Fields, in order: V gene, clone size, D gene, J gene, CDR3 DNA, CDR3 protein. D genes are given only for firm matches. Size tells how often a clone was seen (once, few, many) or the class of an expanded clone, and some rows leave it out.

TRBV19	NA	TRBD1	TRBJ2-7	TGTGCCAGTAGTTCAGGGACAGGGTTTCCCTACGAGCAGTACTTC	CASSSGTGFPYEQYF
TRBV6-5	NA	NA	TRBJ2-5	NA	CASSTSGLFPETQYF
TRBV7-9	NA	TRBD1	TRBJ1-4	TGTGCCAGCAGCTTAGGGGACAGACTAATTCGGAAACTGTTTTTT	CASSLGDRLIRKLFF
TRBV9	NA	TRBD2	TRBJ2-1	TGTGCCAGCAGCCCACGGACTAGCGGGGGGCCACCCTTTCAGTTCTTC	CASSPRTSGGPPFQFF
TRBV11-2	NA	TRBD2	TRBJ2-1	TGTGCCAGCAGCTCAGGAGCGGGAGGGGGCATTTCTGAGCAGTTCTTC	CASSSGAGGGISEQFF
TRBV7-8	NA	TRBD2	TRBJ2-1	TGTGCCAGCAGCCTCAGCGGGGGGCCCTACAATGAGCAGTTCTTC	CASSLSGGPYNEQFF
TRBV5-1	NA	NA	TRBJ2-3	TGCGCCAGCAGCCTAATCCTGGGGGGTGCAGATACGCAGTATTTT	CASSLILGGADTQYF
TRBV11-2	NA	TRBD2	TRBJ2-3	TGTGCCAGCAGCTTAGCTTCTAGCGGGGGCCAGGCGGGGGCTACGCAGTATTTT	CASSLASSGGQAGATQYF
TRBV3-1/TRBV3-2	NA	NA	TRBJ1-2	TGTGCCAGCAGCCACGACGGAGAAACAATCTTC	CASSHDGETIF
TRBV15	once	NA	TRBJ1-2	TGTGCCACCAGCCGCTCAGGGCGGGGTCCTAACTATGGCTACACCTTC	CATSRSGRGPNYGYTF
TRBV7-3	NA	TRBD1	TRBJ1-1	TGTGCCAGCAGCCTAAGTGGACAGGGGAGTATGGCTTTCTTT	CASSLSGQGSMAFF
TRBV7-6	NA	TRBD1	TRBJ1-1	TGTGCCAGCAGCTTAGTGGGGACAGGGCAGACCACTGAAGCTTTCTTT	CASSLVGTGQTTEAFF
TRBV19	NA	NA	TRBJ2-3	TGTGCCAGTCGGAAGGTGGGGGGGCTCGGAGATACGCAGTATTTT	CASRKVGGLGDTQYF
TRBV19	NA	TRBD2	TRBJ2-3	TGTGCCAGTACCCTTGCGGGAGGGCCCACAGATACGCAGTATTTT	CASTLAGGPTDTQYF
TRBV5-6	NA	TRBD1	TRBJ2-4	TGTGCCAGCAGCTTGACCGGGACAGGGGGCCGGAACATTCAGTACTTC	CASSLTGTGGRNIQYF
TRBV3-1/TRBV3-2	NA	NA	TRBJ1-1	TGTGCCAGCAGCCAATTGGGGCAGGGAGCTTTCTTT	CASSQLGQGAFF
TRBV5-1	NA	TRBD1	TRBJ2-7	TGCGCCAGCAGCTGGGGACAGGGGATCGACGAGCAGTACTTC	CASSWGQGIDEQYF
TRBV7-8	few	TRBD1	TRBJ1-3	TGTGCCAGCAGCTTGGGACAGGGGAACGGAAACACCATATATTTT	CASSLGQGNGNTIYF
TRBV5-5	NA	NA	TRBJ1-1	TGTGCCAGCAGCTTAGATAACGGGAACACTGAAGCTTTCTTT	CASSLDNGNTEAFF
TRBV21-1	NA	NA	TRBJ1-1	TGTGCCAGCAGCAAATCTTATCTCGGTATTTCTGAAGCTTTCTTT	CASSKSYLGISEAFF
TRBV19	NA	TRBD1	TRBJ2-1	TGTGCCAGTAGTATCACCGGGACAGGGTTCAATGAGCAGTTCTTC	CASSITGTGFNEQFF
TRBV5-5	NA	TRBD1	TRBJ2-3	TGTGCCAGCACCCCAGGACAGGGTACAGATACGCAGTATTTT	CASTPGQGTDTQYF
TRBV28	NA	NA	TRBJ2-4	TGTGCCAGCAGTGGGGAGCAGGGGCTTGGATACATTCAGTACTTC	CASSGEQGLGYIQYF
TRBV5-8	NA	NA	TRBJ2-6	TGTGCCAGCAGCCCTAATTGGGCAAGACAAGGCTCTGGGGCCAACGTCCTGACTTTC	CASSPNWARQGSGANVLTF
TRBV7-2	NA	NA	TRBJ2-6	TGTGCCAGCACCAGGGTAGGGAACTCTGGGGCCAACGTCCTGACTTTC	CASTRVGNSGANVLTF
TRBV4-1	NA	NA	TRBJ1-4	TGCGCCAGCAGCCAAGATGTGACAGCAACTAATGAAAAACTGTTTTTT	CASSQDVTATNEKLFF
TRBV6-6	NA	TRBD1	TRBJ2-3	TGTGCCAGCAGCACTCGCTCAGGGGGCAGCACAGATACGCAGTATTTT	CASSTRSGGSTDTQYF
TRBV9	NA	TRBD1	TRBJ1-2	TGTGCCAGCAGCGTAGGACCTACAGGGGGGAACTATGGCTACACCTTC	CASSVGPTGGNYGYTF
TRBV14	NA	TRBD2	TRBJ2-5	TGTGCCAGCAGCCAAGCGGTGATAGCGGGGGGAAGAGAGACCCAGTACTTC	CASSQAVIAGGRETQYF
TRBV4-1	NA	TRBD1	TRBJ1-2	TGCGCCAGCAGCCAAGCTGCGGGACAGGCTTTCTATGGCTACACCTTC	CASSQAAGQAFYGYTF
TRBV2	NA	NA	TRBJ2-3	TGTGCCAGTAATGTGCTGGGCGGGGGCACAGATACGCAGTATTTT	CASNVLGGGTDTQYF
TRBV2	NA	NA	TRBJ1-5	TGTGCCAGCAGTGCGCAGGGCAATCAGCCCCAGCATTTT	CASSAQGNQPQHF
TRBV7-8	NA	NA	TRBJ2-2	TGTGCCAGCAGCTTAGTGGCAAACGCGAACACCGGGGAGCTGTTTTTT	CASSLVANANTGELFF
TRBV13	NA	TRBD1	TRBJ1-1	TGTGCCAGCAGCTCCGGGCGCAGGGGGCGGACTGAAGCTTTCTTT	CASSSGRRGRTEAFF
TRBV7-2	once	NA	TRBJ1-2	TGTGCCACCTCCCCGGGGACACAACATGGCTACACCTTC	CATSPGTQHGYTF
TRBV24-1	NA	NA	TRBJ2-5	TGTGCCACCAGTGAACCTGACCCCGGAGGGACCCAGTACTTC	CATSEPDPGGTQYF
TRBV6-6	NA	NA	TRBJ1-1	TGTGCCAGCAGTTACCCCGAGATGAACACTGAAGCTTTCTTT	CASSYPEMNTEAFF
TRBV6-5	NA	TRBD1	TRBJ2-2	TGTGCCAGCAGGGGACAGGGAGCCGACACCGGGGAGCTGTTTTTT	CASRGQGADTGELFF
TRBV7-9	NA	TRBD1	TRBJ1-6	TGTGCCAGCAGCCCCGGGACAGGGTTTAGTTCACCCCTCCACTTT	CASSPGTGFSSPLHF
TRBV21-1	NA	NA	TRBJ1-5	TGTGCCAGCAGCATAATTAGGACAGGGCGATCTGGGGATCAGCCCCAGCATTTT	CASSIIRTGRSGDQPQHF
TRBV11-3	NA	TRBD1	TRBJ1-1	TGTGCCAGCAGCTTAGTTGGGGGGACAGGGGAGGGCACTGAAGCTTTCTTT	CASSLVGGTGEGTEAFF
TRBV7-3	NA	NA	TRBJ1-1	TGTGCCAGCAGCGCCCAAGGGGTCTCTGAAGCTTTCTTT	CASSAQGVSEAFF
TRBV4-2	NA	TRBD2	TRBJ2-7	TGTGCCAGCAGCCAAGGGGGGGGGACCTACGAGCAGTACTTC	CASSQGGGTYEQYF
TRBV7-9	NA	TRBD1	TRBJ2-7	TGTGCCAGCAGCTTAGACAGGGGCTACGAGCAGTACTTC	CASSLDRGYEQYF
TRBV6-5	NA	NA	TRBJ2-7	TGTGCCAGCAGGCACAGGGACTCCTACGAGCAGTACTTC	CASRHRDSYEQYF
TRBV27	NA	NA	TRBJ1-1	TGTGCCAGCAGTTTTTTACGCGCTCCCAACGCTGAAGCTTTCTTT	CASSFLRAPNAEAFF
TRBV27	NA	NA	TRBJ1-6	TGTGCCAGCAGGGGAGGGGGGGGTTCACCCCTCCACTTT	CASRGGGGSPLHF
TRBV10-2	NA	TRBD1	TRBJ1-1	TGCGCCAGCAGTGCCCCAGGGGGCAGGACTGAAGCTTTCTTT	CASSAPGGRTEAFF
TRBV4-1	NA	TRBD2	TRBJ2-2	TGCGCCAGCAGCCAAGTTGGTAGCGGGGGGCTGGTAAACACCGGGGAGCTGTTTTTT	CASSQVGSGGLVNTGELFF
TRBV21-1	once	NA	TRBJ2-1	TGTGCCAGCAGCAAAGACAGCCCTAGCGGGGGGGTGAACTACAATGAGCAGTTCTTC	CASSKDSPSGGVNYNEQFF